This TCR beta chain was identified in a study of OX40 agonist ivuxolimab in advanced cancers. The overall study: Participants, roughly 80% male, averaged roughly 60 years of age, ranging from about 23 to 85.

Generated by immunoSEQ multiplex PCR, the TCRdb table keeps only in-frame clones and is missing some. The table lists tens of thousands of clones, roughly 84% of them singletons. Samples of blood were obtained at baseline, on cycle 4 day 1, and on cycle 7 day 1. This clone appeared once. This CDR3 contains 14 residues. Germline loops: CDR1 LGHNA, CDR2 YSLEER. The rearrangement joins TRBV4-3 to TRBJ2-5; 11 bases are shared with TRBD2. The DNA end is a closer match to TRBJ2-7, so the J assignment may be wrong. The specimen was CD4+ or CD8+ T cells sorted from blood, collected in a trial of the OX40 agonist ivuxolimab. The sequence came from an adult with an advanced solid tumor such as melanoma, head and neck, liver or kidney cancer. In DNA, the CDR3 is TGCGCCAGCAGCCAAACTAGCGGGAGTTACGAGCAGTACTTC. Its protein is CASSQTSGSYEQYF.